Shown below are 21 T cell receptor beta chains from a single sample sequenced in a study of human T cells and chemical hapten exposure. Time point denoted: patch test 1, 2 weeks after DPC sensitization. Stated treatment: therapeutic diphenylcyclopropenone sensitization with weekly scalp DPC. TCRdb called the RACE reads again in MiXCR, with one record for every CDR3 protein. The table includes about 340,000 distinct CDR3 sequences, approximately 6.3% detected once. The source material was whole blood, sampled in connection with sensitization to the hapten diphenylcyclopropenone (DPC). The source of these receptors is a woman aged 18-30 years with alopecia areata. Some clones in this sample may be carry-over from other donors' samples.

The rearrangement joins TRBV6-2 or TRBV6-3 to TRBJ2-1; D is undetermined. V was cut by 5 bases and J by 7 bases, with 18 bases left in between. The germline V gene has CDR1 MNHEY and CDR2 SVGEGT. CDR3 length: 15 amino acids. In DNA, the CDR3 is TGTGCCAGCAGTCCCTCCCTTCACCGGGTTAATGAGCAGTTCTTC. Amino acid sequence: CASSPSLHRVNEQFF.

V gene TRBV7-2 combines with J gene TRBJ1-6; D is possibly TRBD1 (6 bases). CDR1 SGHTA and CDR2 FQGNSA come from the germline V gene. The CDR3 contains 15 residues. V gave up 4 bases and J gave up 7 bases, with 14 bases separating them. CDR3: CASSSDTGNNSPLHF. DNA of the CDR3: TGTGCCAGCAGCTCCGATACAGGGAACAATTCACCCCTCCACTTT.

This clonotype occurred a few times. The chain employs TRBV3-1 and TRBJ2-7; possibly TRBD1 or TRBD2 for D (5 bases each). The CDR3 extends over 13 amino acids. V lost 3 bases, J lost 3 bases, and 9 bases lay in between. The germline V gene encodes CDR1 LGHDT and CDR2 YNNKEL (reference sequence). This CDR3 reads CASSQGEIYEQYF. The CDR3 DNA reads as TGTGCCAGCAGCCAGGGGGAAATCTACGAGCAGTACTTC.

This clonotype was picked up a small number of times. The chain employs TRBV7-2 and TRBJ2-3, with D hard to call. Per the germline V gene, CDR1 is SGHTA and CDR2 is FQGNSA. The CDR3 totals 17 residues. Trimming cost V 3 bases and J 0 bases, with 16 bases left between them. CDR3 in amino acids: CASSLRWRPTSTDTQYF. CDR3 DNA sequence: TGTGCCAGCAGCTTGAGGTGGCGGCCCACTAGCACAGATACGCAGTATTTT.

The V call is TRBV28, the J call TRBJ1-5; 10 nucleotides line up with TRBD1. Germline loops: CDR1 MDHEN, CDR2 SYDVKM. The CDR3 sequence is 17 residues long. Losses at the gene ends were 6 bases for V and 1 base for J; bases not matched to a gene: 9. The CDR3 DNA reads TGTGCCAGCAGAGGAGCCGGGACAGGGGACAGCAATCAGCCCCAGCATTTT. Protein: CASRGAGTGDSNQPQHF.

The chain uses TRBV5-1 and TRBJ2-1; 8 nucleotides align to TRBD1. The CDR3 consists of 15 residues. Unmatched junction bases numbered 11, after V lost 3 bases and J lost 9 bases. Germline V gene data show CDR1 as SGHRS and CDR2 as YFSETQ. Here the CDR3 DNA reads TGCGCCAGCAGCTCAGCGGCCGGGACAGGAGGTGAGCAGTTCTTC. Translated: CASSSAAGTGGEQFF.

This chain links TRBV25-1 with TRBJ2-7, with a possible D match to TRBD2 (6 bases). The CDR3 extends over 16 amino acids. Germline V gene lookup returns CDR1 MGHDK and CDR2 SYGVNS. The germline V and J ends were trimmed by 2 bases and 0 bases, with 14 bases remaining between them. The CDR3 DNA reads TGTGCCAGCAGTGAACCAGCGGGTAAAAGCTCCTACGAGCAGTACTTC. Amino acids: CASSEPAGKSSYEQYF.

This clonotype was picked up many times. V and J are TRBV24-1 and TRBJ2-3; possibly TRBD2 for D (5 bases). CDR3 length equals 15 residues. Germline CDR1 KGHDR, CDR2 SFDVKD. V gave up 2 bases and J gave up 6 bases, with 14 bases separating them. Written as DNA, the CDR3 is TGTGCCACCAGTGATTGGACTCATACCAGCGATACGCAGTATTTT. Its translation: CATSDWTHTSDTQYF.

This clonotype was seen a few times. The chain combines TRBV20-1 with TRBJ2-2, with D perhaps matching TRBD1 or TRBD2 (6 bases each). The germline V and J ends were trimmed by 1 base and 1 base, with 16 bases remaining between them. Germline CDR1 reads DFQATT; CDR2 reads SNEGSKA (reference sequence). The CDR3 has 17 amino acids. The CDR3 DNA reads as TGCAGTGCTAGAGTGCTTTCGGGGGCCGAGAACACCGGGGAGCTGTTTTTT. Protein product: CSARVLSGAENTGELFF.

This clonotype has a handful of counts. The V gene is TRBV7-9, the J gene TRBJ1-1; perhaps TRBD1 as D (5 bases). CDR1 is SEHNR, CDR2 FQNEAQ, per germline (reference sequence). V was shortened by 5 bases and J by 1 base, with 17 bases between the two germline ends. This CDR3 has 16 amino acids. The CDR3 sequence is CASSPVEGRGNTEAFF. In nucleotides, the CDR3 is TGTGCCAGCAGCCCGGTGGAGGGGCGAGGGAACACTGAAGCTTTCTTT.

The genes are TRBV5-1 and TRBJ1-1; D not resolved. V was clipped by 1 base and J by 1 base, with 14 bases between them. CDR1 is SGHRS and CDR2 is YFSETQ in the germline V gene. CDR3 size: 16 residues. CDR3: CASSLSLVTGNTEAFF. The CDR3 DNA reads TGCGCCAGCAGCTTGAGTCTTGTAACGGGGAACACTGAAGCTTTCTTT. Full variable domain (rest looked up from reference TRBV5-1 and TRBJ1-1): KAGVTQTPRYLIKTRGQQVTLSCSPISGHRSVSWYQQTPGQGLQFLFEYFSETQRNKGNFPGRFSGRQFSNSRSEMNVSTLELGDSALYLCASSLSLVTGNTEAFFGQGTRLTVV.

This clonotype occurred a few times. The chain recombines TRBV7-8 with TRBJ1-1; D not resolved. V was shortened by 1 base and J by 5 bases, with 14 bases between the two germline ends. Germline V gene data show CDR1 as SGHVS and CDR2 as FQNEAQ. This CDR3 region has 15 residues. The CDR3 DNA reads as TGTGCCAGCAGCTTAGTTGCAGGATTAGGGACTGAAGCTTTCTTT. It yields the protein CASSLVAGLGTEAFF.

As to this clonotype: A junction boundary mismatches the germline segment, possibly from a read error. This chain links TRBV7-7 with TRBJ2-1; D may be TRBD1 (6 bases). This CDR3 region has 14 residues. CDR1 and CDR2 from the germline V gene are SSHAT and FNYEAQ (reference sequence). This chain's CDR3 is CASSLGGPYNEQFF. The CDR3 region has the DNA TGTGCTAGCAGCTTAGGGGGACCCTACAATGAGCAGTTCTTC.

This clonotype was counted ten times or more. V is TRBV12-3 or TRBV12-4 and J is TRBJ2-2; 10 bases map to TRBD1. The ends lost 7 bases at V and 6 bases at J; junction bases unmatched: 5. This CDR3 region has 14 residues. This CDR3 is CASKGQGFSGELFF. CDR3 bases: TGTGCCAGCAAGGGACAGGGGTTTTCCGGGGAGCTGTTTTTT.

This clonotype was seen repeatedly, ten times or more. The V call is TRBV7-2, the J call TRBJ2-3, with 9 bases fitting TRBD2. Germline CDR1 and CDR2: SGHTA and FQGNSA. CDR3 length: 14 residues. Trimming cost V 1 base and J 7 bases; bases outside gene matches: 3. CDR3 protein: CASSLGAGGNTQYF. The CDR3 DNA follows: TGTGCCAGCAGCTTAGGAGCGGGGGGAAATACGCAGTATTTT.

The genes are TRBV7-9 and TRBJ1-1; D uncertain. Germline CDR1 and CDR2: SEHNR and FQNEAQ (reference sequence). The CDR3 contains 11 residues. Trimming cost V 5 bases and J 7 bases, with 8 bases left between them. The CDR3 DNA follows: TGTGCCAGCAGCCCGGTACTTGAAGCTTTCTTT. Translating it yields CASSPVLEAFF.

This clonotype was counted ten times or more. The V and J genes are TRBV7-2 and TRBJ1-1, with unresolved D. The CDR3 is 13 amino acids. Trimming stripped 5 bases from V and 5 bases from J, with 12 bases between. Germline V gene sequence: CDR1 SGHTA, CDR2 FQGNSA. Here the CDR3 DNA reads TGTGCCAGCAGCCCTAATCCGGGGACTGAAGCTTTCTTT. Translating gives CASSPNPGTEAFF.

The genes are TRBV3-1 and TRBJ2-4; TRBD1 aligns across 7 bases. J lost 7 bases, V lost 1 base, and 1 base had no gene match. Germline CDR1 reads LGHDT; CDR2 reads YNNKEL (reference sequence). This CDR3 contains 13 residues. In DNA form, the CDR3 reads TGTGCCAGCAGCCAAGCGGGACAGAACATTCAGTACTTC. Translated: CASSQAGQNIQYF.

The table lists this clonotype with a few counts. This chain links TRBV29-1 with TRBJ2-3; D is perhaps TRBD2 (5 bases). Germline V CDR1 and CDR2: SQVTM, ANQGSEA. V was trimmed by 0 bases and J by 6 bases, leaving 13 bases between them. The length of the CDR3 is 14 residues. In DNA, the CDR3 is TGCAGCGTTGAAGAACTAGGAAAGTCGGATACGCAGTATTTT. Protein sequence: CSVEELGKSDTQYF.

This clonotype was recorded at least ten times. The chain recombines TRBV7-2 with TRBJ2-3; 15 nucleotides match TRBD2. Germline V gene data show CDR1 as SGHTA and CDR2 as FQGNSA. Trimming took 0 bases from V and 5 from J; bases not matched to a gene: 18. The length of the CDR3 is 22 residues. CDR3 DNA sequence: TGTGCCAGCAGCTTAGCCCCCCCCGCGTCGGGACTAGCGGGGGGAGGGGGAGATACGCAGTATTTT. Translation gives CASSLAPPASGLAGGGGDTQYF.

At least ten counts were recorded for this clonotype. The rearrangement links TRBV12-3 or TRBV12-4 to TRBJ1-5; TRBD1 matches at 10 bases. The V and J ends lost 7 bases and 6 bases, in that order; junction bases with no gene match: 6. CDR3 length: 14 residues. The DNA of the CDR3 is TGTGCCAGCAATCGACAGGGGGCGGGTCAGCCCCAGCATTTT. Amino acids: CASNRQGAGQPQHF.